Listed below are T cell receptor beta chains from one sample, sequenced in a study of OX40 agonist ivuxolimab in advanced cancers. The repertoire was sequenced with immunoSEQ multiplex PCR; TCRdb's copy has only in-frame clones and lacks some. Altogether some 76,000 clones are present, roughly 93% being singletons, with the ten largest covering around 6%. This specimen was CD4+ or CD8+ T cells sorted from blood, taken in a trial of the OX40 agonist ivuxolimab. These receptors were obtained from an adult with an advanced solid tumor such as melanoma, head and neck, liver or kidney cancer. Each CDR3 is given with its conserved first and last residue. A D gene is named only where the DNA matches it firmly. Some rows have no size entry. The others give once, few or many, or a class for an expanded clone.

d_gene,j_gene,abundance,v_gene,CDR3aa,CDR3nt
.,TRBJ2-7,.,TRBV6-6,CASFNGGSSYEQYF,TGTGCCAGCTTTAACGGGGGTAGTTCCTACGAGCAGTACTTC
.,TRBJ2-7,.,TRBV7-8,CASSLAPGSYEQYF,TGTGCCAGCAGCTTAGCCCCAGGCTCCTACGAGCAGTACTTC
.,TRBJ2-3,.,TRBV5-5,CASSLASASTDTQYF,TGTGCCAGCAGCTTGGCCAGCGCTAGCACAGATACGCAGTATTTT
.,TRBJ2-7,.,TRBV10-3,CAISESGYEQYF,TGTGCCATCAGTGAGTCTGGCTACGAGCAGTACTTC
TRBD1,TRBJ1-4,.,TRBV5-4,CASSLGDRGQGKLFF,TGTGCCAGCAGCCTGGGGGACAGGGGACAAGGGAAACTGTTTTTT
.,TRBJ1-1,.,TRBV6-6,CASSYGDYTEAFF,TGTGCCAGCAGTTACGGGGATTACACTGAAGCTTTCTTT
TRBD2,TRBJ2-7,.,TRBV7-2,CASTEEGGPREQYF,TGTGCCAGCACCGAGGAGGGAGGGCCGAGGGAGCAGTACTTC
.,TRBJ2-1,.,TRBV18,CASSRGTWPSNEQFF,TGTGCCAGCTCACGGGGGACTTGGCCCTCCAATGAGCAGTTCTTC
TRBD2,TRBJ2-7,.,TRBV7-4,CASGKDSGRESYEQYF,TGTGCCAGCGGAAAGGATAGCGGGAGGGAATCCTACGAGCAGTACTTC
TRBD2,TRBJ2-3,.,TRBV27,CASRRLAGPDTQYF,TGTGCCAGCAGACGGCTAGCGGGACCAGATACGCAGTATTTT
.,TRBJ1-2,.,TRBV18,CASSPRTNYGYTF,TGTGCCAGCTCACCAAGGACAAACTATGGCTACACCTTC
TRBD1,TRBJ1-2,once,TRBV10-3,CATFPGASGGYGYTF,TGTGCCACCTTTCCTGGGGCGTCAGGGGGCTATGGCTACACCTTC
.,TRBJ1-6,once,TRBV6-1,CASTYESTPLHF,TGTGCCAGCACCTATGAAAGTACACCCCTCCACTTT
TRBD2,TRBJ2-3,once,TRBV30,CAWSAGGVQDTQYF,TGTGCCTGGAGTGCGGGAGGGGTCCAGGATACGCAGTATTTT
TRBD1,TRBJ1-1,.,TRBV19,CASSIRGQGFEAFF,TGTGCCAGTAGTATTCGGGGACAGGGGTTTGAAGCTTTCTTT
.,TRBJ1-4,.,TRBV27,CASSSYDSTNEKLFF,TGTGCCAGCAGTTCCTATGACTCAACTAATGAAAAACTGTTTTTT
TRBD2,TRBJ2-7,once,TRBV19,CASSIGDVSGGYEQYF,TGTGCCAGTAGTATCGGGGATGTTAGCGGGGGCTACGAGCAGTACTTC
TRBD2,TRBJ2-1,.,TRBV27,CASSLGTSGGGNEQFF,TGTGCCAGCAGCCTCGGGACTAGCGGGGGGGGAAATGAGCAGTTCTTC
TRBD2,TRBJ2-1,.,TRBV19,CASSPQTSGSGNEQFF,TGTGCCAGTAGTCCTCAGACTAGCGGGAGCGGCAATGAGCAGTTCTTC
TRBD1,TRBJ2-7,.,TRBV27,CASSPKQGGEQYF,TGTGCCAGCAGTCCCAAACAGGGGGGTGAGCAGTACTTC
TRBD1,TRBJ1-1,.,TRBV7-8,CASSLIKGQGTLLNTEAFF,TGTGCCAGCAGCTTAATTAAGGGACAGGGGACCCTTTTGAACACTGAAGCTTTCTTT
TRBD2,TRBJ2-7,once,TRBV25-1,CASSVGLGSYEQYF,TGTGCCAGCAGTGTGGGACTAGGCTCCTACGAGCAGTACTTC
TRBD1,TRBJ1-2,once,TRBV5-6,CASSPRDRAFNYGYTF,TGTGCCAGCAGCCCCCGGGACAGGGCCTTTAACTATGGCTACACCTTC
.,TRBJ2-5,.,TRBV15,CATSSSRDAQETQYF,TGTGCCACCAGCAGTTCCCGGGACGCCCAAGAGACCCAGTACTTC
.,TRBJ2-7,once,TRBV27,CASSLAPVGSLYEQYF,TGTGCCAGCAGTTTGGCCCCTGTAGGAAGTTTGTACGAGCAGTACTTC
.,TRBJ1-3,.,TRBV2,CASRAGTASGNTIYF,TGTGCCAGCAGAGCCGGGACCGCCTCTGGAAACACCATATATTTT
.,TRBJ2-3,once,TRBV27,CASSFHPDTQYF,TGTGCCAGCAGTTTCCATCCAGATACGCAGTATTTT
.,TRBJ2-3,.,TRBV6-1,CASTTEYTDTQYF,TGTGCCAGCACCACCGAATACACAGATACGCAGTATTTT
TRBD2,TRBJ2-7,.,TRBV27,CASSLRSGGPSYEQYF,TGTGCCAGCAGTTTAAGGAGCGGGGGGCCCTCCTACGAGCAGTACTTC
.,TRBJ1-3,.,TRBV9,CASSPHRPGSGNTIYF,TGTGCCAGCAGCCCCCACCGGCCAGGCTCTGGAAACACCATATATTTT
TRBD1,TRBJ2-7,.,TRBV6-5,CASSQRQGSYEQYF,TGTGCCAGCAGTCAGAGACAGGGATCCTACGAGCAGTACTTC
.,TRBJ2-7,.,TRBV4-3,CASSQFTGGSSYEQYF,TGCGCCAGCAGCCAATTTACAGGAGGTAGCTCCTACGAGCAGTACTTC
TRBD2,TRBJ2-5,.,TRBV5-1,CASSLGTSGRVQETQYF,TGCGCCAGCAGCTTGGGAACAAGCGGGAGGGTTCAAGAGACCCAGTACTTC
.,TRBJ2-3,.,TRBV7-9,CASSLDVAGYDTQYF,TGTGCCAGCAGCTTAGACGTCGCCGGGTACGATACGCAGTATTTT
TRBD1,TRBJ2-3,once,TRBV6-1,CASSGDRGTDTQYF,TGTGCCAGCAGTGGGGACAGGGGAACAGATACGCAGTATTTT
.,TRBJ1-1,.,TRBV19,CASSIAHWVGERTEAFF,TGTGCCAGTAGTATAGCCCACTGGGTAGGGGAACGAACTGAAGCTTTCTTT
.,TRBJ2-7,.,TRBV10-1,CASSDALPEHTYEQYF,TGCGCCAGCAGTGACGCCCTCCCGGAGCACACCTACGAGCAGTACTTC
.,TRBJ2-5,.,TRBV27,CASSPSGLQETQYF,TGTGCCAGCAGTCCCTCGGGTCTCCAAGAGACCCAGTACTTC
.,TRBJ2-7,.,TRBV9,CASSVAESSYEQYF,TGTGCCAGCAGCGTAGCGGAATCCTCCTACGAGCAGTACTTC
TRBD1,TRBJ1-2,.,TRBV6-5,CASSLPGGADGYTF,TGTGCCAGCAGTCTCCCAGGGGGCGCGGATGGCTACACCTTC